Below are 30 T cell receptor beta chains sequenced from a single sample in a study of blood T cells in healthy people across ages (dated by TCRdb to 2014 to 2015). Receptors were amplified or captured by 5' RACE. A second about 6 to 11 cycle PCR used a sample-barcoded 5' primer and a J-beta primer mix. The public sequencing data were trimmed at Q25 with fastp and processed into clonotypes with MiXCR by TCRdb, which kept only in-frame beta chains. CDR3 protein sequences are deduplicated, and each keeps its most common genes and DNA. This sample holds around 1,800,000 distinct CDR3 sequences; about 39% were observed only once. The ten largest clonotypes hold about 23% of the sample. The sample comprised blood. These receptors were collected from a human donor in good health.

The chain carries TRBV9 and TRBJ2-4, with a weak D call TRBD1 (6 bases). This CDR3 comprises 13 residues. Germline V gene data show CDR1 as SGDLS and CDR2 as YYNGEE. Trimming took off 4 bases at V and 12 bases at J, with 17 bases between the two ends. The CDR3 sequence: CASSTRLGQPQYF. CDR3 DNA: TGTGCCAGCAGCACGCGACTCGGACAGCCTCAGTACTTC.

The rearrangement uses TRBV7-9 and TRBJ1-2; D uncertain. Between the trimmed V and J ends, which lost 8 bases and 7 bases, there was a span of 17 bases. The CDR3 totals 13 residues. Germline loops: CDR1 SEHNR, CDR2 FQNEAQ (reference sequence). CDR3 nucleotides: TGTGCCAGCGCCACGGACCGGACCGCTGGCTACACCTTC. Residues: CASATDRTAGYTF.

In this sample, this clonotype turned up a few times. The chain recombines TRBV7-7 with TRBJ1-4; D is perhaps TRBD1 (6 bases). The CDR3 is 17 amino acids. Germline CDR1 SSHAT, CDR2 FNYEAQ (reference sequence). This CDR3 reads CASRWGPVSATNEKLFF. In nucleotides, the CDR3 is TGTGCTAGCCGATGGGGGCCGGTTTCAGCAACTAATGAAAAACTGTTTTTT.

The chain is built from TRBV2 and TRBJ2-1, with 9 bases identical to TRBD1. The CDR3 covers 16 residues. The J segment lost 4 bases and the V segment lost 4 bases, leaving 8 bases of the junction unmatched. The germline CDR1 and CDR2 sequences are SNHLY and FYNNEI. CDR3 coding DNA: TGTGCCAGCAGTGGAGGGACAGGGCGGTCATACAATGAGCAGTTCTTC. Translating gives CASSGGTGRSYNEQFF.

This chain's CDR3 is CSVEGGDYQETQYF. The CDR3 coding sequence is TGCAGCGTTGAGGGAGGGGACTACCAAGAGACCCAGTACTTC. The chain couples TRBV29-1 to TRBJ2-5; 7 bases are shared with TRBD2. This CDR3 is 14 amino acids long. Looked up from germline, CDR1 is SQVTM and CDR2 is ANQGSEA. V was clipped by 3 bases and J by 0 bases; unmatched bases: 4.

This chain connects TRBV29-1 to TRBJ2-4, with D tentatively TRBD1 or TRBD2 (5 bases each). Germline V gene sequence: CDR1 SQVTM, CDR2 ANQGSEA. The ends were cut back, 4 bases at V and 13 bases at J, with 23 bases in the middle. The CDR3 length is 14 residues. The CDR3 nucleotides are TGCAGCGTTGCGAATTCAGGGACCTACAATGAGCAGTACTTC. The encoded protein is CSVANSGTYNEQYF.

The chain links TRBV20-1 to TRBJ2-4; no firm D call. The tail of the sequence fits TRBJ2-7 better, so the J call may be wrong. CDR1 and CDR2 from the germline V gene are DFQATT and SNEGSKA (reference sequence). The CDR3 runs to 12 residues. The chain's CDR3 is CSAHRGAYEQYF. The CDR3 region has the DNA TGCAGTGCTCACCGAGGAGCCTACGAGCAGTACTTC.

The CDR3 nucleotides are TGTGCCAGCAGCTGGGATCGACAGGGGCCTGGCTACACCTTC. Its protein is CASSWDRQGPGYTF. V is TRBV7-9 and J is TRBJ1-2; 8 nucleotides align to TRBD1. CDR1 is SEHNR and CDR2 is FQNEAQ in the germline V gene (reference sequence). The trim removed 4 bases at V and 7 bases at J, leaving 8 bases unmatched. This CDR3 has 14 amino acids.

The V and J genes are TRBV7-2 and TRBJ2-1, with TRBD2 identical over 12 bases. Germline V gene data show CDR1 as SGHTA and CDR2 as FQGNSA. The CDR3 runs to 17 residues. V dropped 2 bases and J dropped 4; count of bases not matched to a gene: 6. The CDR3 protein is CASSLFVLAGGYNEQFF. CDR3 sequence (DNA): TGTGCCAGCAGCTTATTCGTTCTAGCGGGGGGGTACAATGAGCAGTTCTTC.

This sequence joins TRBV5-1 and TRBJ1-1; D may be TRBD1 (6 bases). Germline V gives CDR1 SGHRS, CDR2 YFSETQ. CDR3 length equals 14 residues. V was cut by 4 bases and J by 5 bases, with 15 bases left in between. The CDR3, as DNA: TGCGCCAGCAGCCCTAATACGCAGGGGACTGAAGCTTTCTTT. As protein: CASSPNTQGTEAFF.

The chain joins TRBV5-1 to TRBJ1-5; 10 bases fit TRBD1. Germline loops: CDR1 SGHRS, CDR2 YFSETQ. The ends lost 0 bases at V and 7 bases at J; junction bases unmatched: 4. The CDR3 covers 15 residues. CDR3 sequence (DNA): TGCGCCAGCAGCTTGGCCGGGACAGGGGAACAGCCCCAGCATTTT. It yields the protein CASSLAGTGEQPQHF.

The rearrangement links TRBV11-2 to TRBJ2-1; D is perhaps TRBD2 (7 bases). The germline V and J ends were trimmed by 2 bases and 9 bases, with 17 bases remaining between them. CDR1 is SGHAT, CDR2 FQNNGV, per germline. CDR3 length equals 15 residues. CDR3 DNA: TGTGCCAGCAGCTTATGTCGGGACGGGGGGCCTGAGCAGTTCTTC. Protein sequence: CASSLCRDGGPEQFF.

This clonotype was counted a few times. V is TRBV11-1 and J is TRBJ1-1, with 11 bases aligning to TRBD1. This CDR3 comprises 14 residues. Germline V gene data show CDR1 as SGHAT and CDR2 as FQDESV (reference sequence). V gave up 5 bases and J gave up 8 bases; unmatched junction bases: 7. Here the CDR3 DNA reads TGTGCCAGCAGCCCCTTGGACAGGGGGCAGGAAGCTTTCTTT. Amino acid sequence: CASSPLDRGQEAFF.

This clonotype has just a few counts. The chain joins TRBV12-3 or TRBV12-4 to TRBJ2-1; no definite D call. The ends were cut back, 4 bases at V and 9 bases at J, with 7 bases in the middle. This CDR3 contains 11 residues. CDR3 loop: CASSSGSEQFF. CDR3 bases: TGTGCCAGCAGTTCGGGTTCTGAGCAGTTCTTC.

This clonotype has a handful of counts. The chain carries TRBV4-2 and TRBJ2-7; D gene ambiguous. The length of the CDR3 is 14 residues. The V end was cut by 0 bases, the J end by 2 bases, with 8 bases between. Germline values: CDR1 LGHNA, CDR2 YNFKEQ. The CDR3 sequence: CASSQDLLPYEQYF. The CDR3 bases are TGTGCCAGCAGCCAAGATTTACTACCCTACGAGCAGTACTTC.

The table lists this clonotype with a count of one. V usage is TRBV6-2 or TRBV6-3 and J usage is TRBJ2-2; D is possibly TRBD1 (6 bases). The CDR3 is 13 residues long. The V end was cut by 3 bases, the J end by 6 bases, with 8 bases between. The germline V gene encodes CDR1 MNHEY and CDR2 SVGEGT. CDR3 amino acids: CASSYRTAGELFF. CDR3 DNA sequence: TGTGCCAGCAGTTATCGGACAGCCGGGGAGCTGTTTTTT.

This clonotype was counted a few times. The rearrangement links TRBV10-3 to TRBJ2-1, with D possibly TRBD2 on 5 matching bases. This CDR3 comprises 15 residues. V lost 2 bases, J lost 4 bases, and 12 bases lay in between. Germline CDR1 and CDR2: ENHRY and SYGVKD. The CDR3 region is CAISEEGGVYNEQFF. CDR3 DNA: TGTGCCATCAGTGAGGAGGGTGGGGTTTACAATGAGCAGTTCTTC.

The table lists this clonotype with a few counts. DNA of the CDR3: TGCAGTGCCGCGACAGAAGCCAAAAACATTCAGTACTTC. This translates into CSAATEAKNIQYF. The rearrangement joins TRBV20-1 to TRBJ2-4, with D possibly matching TRBD1 (5 bases). The CDR3 covers 13 residues. Per germline, CDR1 DFQATT and CDR2 SNEGSKA (reference sequence). V shed 6 bases and J shed 0 bases, with 9 bases lying between them.

The V and J genes are TRBV13 and TRBJ1-2; D gene uncertain. Germline values: CDR1 PRHDT, CDR2 FYEKMQ (reference sequence). The CDR3 loop spans 12 amino acids. Trimming removed 5 bases at V and 5 bases at J, with 9 bases between. The CDR3 DNA follows: TGTGCCAGCAGCACCTGGGAGTATGGCTACACCTTC. Translated: CASSTWEYGYTF.

The J gene is TRBJ2-1, the V gene TRBV4-3; TRBD1 might be the D (5 bases). Trimming cost V 1 base and J 3 bases, with 10 bases left between them. This CDR3 has 15 residues. Germline-derived CDR1 and CDR2 are LGHNA and YSLEER. For the CDR3, the DNA is TGCGCCAGCAGCCAAGCACAGGAAGACTACAATGAGCAGTTCTTC. Translated: CASSQAQEDYNEQFF.

This clonotype came up a few times. This chain uses TRBV7-2 with TRBJ2-1; 7 nucleotides agree with TRBD2. Germline V gene lookup returns CDR1 SGHTA and CDR2 FQGNSA. The CDR3 sequence is 12 residues long. Germline trimming cut 1 base from V and 13 bases from J; bases unmatched to any gene: 4. DNA for the CDR3: TGTGCCAGCAGCTTAGTACAGCGGGGTCAGTTCTTC. Protein sequence: CASSLVQRGQFF.

The rearrangement uses TRBV29-1 and TRBJ2-5; D not certain. The germline V gene has CDR1 SQVTM and CDR2 ANQGSEA. Trimming pared 4 bases from V and 4 bases from J, leaving 13 bases between. The CDR3 sequence is 13 residues long. CDR3 bases: TGCAGCGTTGGTGGGCTGGATCGAGAGACCCAGTACTTC. Protein: CSVGGLDRETQYF.

The rearrangement links TRBV30 to TRBJ1-1, with 8 bases fitting TRBD1. Germline assignment: CDR1 GTSNPN and CDR2 SVGIG (reference sequence). V lost 1 base, J lost 3 bases, and 7 bases stayed unmatched. The CDR3 totals 15 residues. The chain's CDR3 is CAWSGNRGMDTEAFF. The CDR3 DNA reads as TGTGCCTGGAGTGGGAACAGGGGGATGGACACTGAAGCTTTCTTT.

This clonotype was seen a handful of times. The gene calls are TRBV2 and TRBJ2-1; TRBD1 is a possible D gene (6 bases). This CDR3 has 13 amino acids. Trimming cost V 6 bases and J 9 bases, with 15 bases left between them. Germline CDR1 is SNHLY and CDR2 is FYNNEI. CDR3 DNA: TGTGCCAGCAGAACAACAGGGTTGGCTGAGCAGTTCTTC. This sequence encodes CASRTTGLAEQFF.

The table lists this clonotype with a few counts. The chain carries TRBV20-1 and TRBJ1-2; no firm D call. V shed 6 bases and J shed 4 bases, with 21 bases lying between them. The CDR3 is made up of 15 amino acids. Looked up from germline, CDR1 is DFQATT and CDR2 is SNEGSKA (reference sequence). The CDR3 reads CSASPVRQETYGYTF. The CDR3 DNA follows: TGCAGTGCCTCACCCGTCCGGCAGGAAACCTATGGCTACACCTTC.

The CDR3 region has the DNA TGTGCCAGCAGTAAGGGCCGGAACACTGAAGCTTTCTTT. Translated: CASSKGRNTEAFF. This chain joins TRBV11-3 and TRBJ1-1, with D hard to call. The CDR3 runs to 13 residues. Trimming left V 6 bases short and J 1 base short, with 9 bases between. Germline V lookup: CDR1 SGHNT, CDR2 YENEEA. The full variable domain, rest sourced from reference TRBV11-3 and TRBJ1-1, is EAGVVQSPRYKIIEKKQPVAFWCNPISGHNTLYWYLQNLGQGPELLIRYENEEAVDDSQLPKDRFSAERLKGVDSTLKIQPAELGDSAVYLCASSKGRNTEAFFGQGTRLTVV.

In its sample, this clonotype was seen a few times. The V call is TRBV5-1, the J call TRBJ1-5; 8 bases line up with TRBD1. Germline CDR1 SGHRS, CDR2 YFSETQ. This CDR3 contains 15 residues. V shed 4 bases and J 6 bases; nucleotides not matched to a gene: 9. CDR3 in amino acids: CASSPNSGQVQPQHF. DNA for the CDR3: TGCGCCAGCAGCCCCAATTCGGGACAGGTTCAGCCCCAGCATTTT.

The V gene is TRBV5-1, the J gene TRBJ2-4; D may be TRBD1 or TRBD2 (5 bases each). Germline assignment: CDR1 SGHRS and CDR2 YFSETQ. CDR3 length equals 13 residues. V gave up 4 bases and J gave up 15 bases, with 20 bases separating them. The CDR3 sequence is CASSPGTSVDWYF. As DNA, the CDR3 is TGCGCCAGCAGCCCAGGGACGTCCGTGGATTGGTACTTC.

The chain uses TRBV6-5 and TRBJ2-1; perhaps TRBD1 as D (6 bases). This CDR3 contains 15 residues. The germline CDR1 and CDR2 sequences are MNHEY and SVGAGI. Trimming shortened V by 4 bases and J by 2 bases, and 12 bases separated the two germline ends. CDR3 amino acids: CASSLYREPYNEQFF. CDR3 DNA: TGTGCCAGCAGTTTATACAGGGAACCCTACAATGAGCAGTTCTTC.

CDR3: CASSQVAGVLGYTF. CDR3 nucleotide sequence: TGCGCCAGCAGCCAAGTGGCGGGGGTTTTGGGCTACACCTTC. The chain joins TRBV4-3 to TRBJ1-2; tentatively, D is TRBD1 (5 bases). Germline CDR1 reads LGHNA; CDR2 reads YSLEER. Trimming pared 1 base from V and 8 bases from J, leaving 14 bases between. There are 14 residues in the CDR3.